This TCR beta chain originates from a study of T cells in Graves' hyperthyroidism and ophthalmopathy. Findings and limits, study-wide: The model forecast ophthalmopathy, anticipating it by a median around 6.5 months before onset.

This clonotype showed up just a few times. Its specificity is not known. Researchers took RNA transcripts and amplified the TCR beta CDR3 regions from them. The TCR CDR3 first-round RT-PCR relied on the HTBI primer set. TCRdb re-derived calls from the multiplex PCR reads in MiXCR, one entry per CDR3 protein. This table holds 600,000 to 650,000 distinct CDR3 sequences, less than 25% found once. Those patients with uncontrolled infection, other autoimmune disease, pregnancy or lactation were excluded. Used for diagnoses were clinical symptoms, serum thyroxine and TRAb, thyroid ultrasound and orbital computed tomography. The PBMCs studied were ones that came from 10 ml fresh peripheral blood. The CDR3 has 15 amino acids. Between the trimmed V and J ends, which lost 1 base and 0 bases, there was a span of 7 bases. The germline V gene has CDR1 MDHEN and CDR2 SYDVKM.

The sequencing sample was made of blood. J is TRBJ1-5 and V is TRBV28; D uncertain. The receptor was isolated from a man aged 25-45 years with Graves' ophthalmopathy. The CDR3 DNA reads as TGTGCCAGCAGTTTATTTGGAGATAGCAATCAGCCCCAGCATTTT. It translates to CASSLFGDSNQPQHF.